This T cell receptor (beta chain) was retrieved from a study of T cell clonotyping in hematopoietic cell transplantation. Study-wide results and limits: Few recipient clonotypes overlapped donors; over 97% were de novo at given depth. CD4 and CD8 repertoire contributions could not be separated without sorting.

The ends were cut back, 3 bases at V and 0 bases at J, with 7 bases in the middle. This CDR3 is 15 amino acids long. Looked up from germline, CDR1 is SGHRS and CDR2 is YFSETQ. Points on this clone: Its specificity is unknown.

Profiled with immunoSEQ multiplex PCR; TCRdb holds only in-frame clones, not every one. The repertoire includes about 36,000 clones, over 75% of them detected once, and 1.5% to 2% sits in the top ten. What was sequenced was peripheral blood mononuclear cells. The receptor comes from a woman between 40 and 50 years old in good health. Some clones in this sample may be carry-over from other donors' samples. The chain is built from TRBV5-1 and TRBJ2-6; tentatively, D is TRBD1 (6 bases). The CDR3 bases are TGCGCCAGCAGCTCGACAGGCTCTGGGGCCAACGTCCTGACTTTC. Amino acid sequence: CASSSTGSGANVLTF.